These 8 T cell receptor beta chains were sequenced from one sample in a study of shared clonotypes between healthy human individuals. Generated by immunoSEQ multiplex PCR, the TCRdb table keeps only in-frame clones and is missing some. The sample consists of about 490,000 clones, roughly 78% of them appearing once. The sample taken for sequencing was PBMCs. These receptors were taken from a woman aged 40 to 50 in good health. Some clones in this sample may be carry-over from other donors' samples.

The rearrangement links TRBV28 to TRBJ2-3; possibly TRBD2 for D (5 bases). V lost 3 bases and J lost 0, with 13 bases in between. This CDR3 is 16 amino acids long. Germline CDR1 is MDHEN and CDR2 is SYDVKM. The CDR3 DNA sequence: TGTGCCAGCAGTTTTGCTGGAGCGGCTAGCACAGATACGCAGTATTTT. Its translation is CASSFAGAASTDTQYF. Supplemented by reference TRBV28 and TRBJ2-3, the full variable domain reads DVKVTQSSRYLVKRTGEKVFLECVQDMDHENMFWYRQDPGLGLRLIYFSYDVKMKEKGDIPEGYSVSREKKERFSLILESASTNQTSMYLCASSFAGAASTDTQYFGPGTRLTVL.

The chain links TRBV5-1 to TRBJ2-5; 10 bases map to TRBD1. Trimming cost V 4 bases and J 3 bases; bases outside gene matches: 6. This CDR3 spans 15 amino acids. Per the germline V gene, CDR1 is SGHRS and CDR2 is YFSETQ. The CDR3 DNA sequence: TGCGCCAGCAGCCGCGACGGGACAGGGGAAGAGACCCAGTACTTC. As protein: CASSRDGTGEETQYF.

The J gene is TRBJ2-7, the V gene TRBV11-2, with D possibly being TRBD2 (5 bases). The germline V gene has CDR1 SGHAT and CDR2 FQNNGV. Between the trimmed V and J ends, which lost 1 base and 6 bases, there was a span of 7 bases. The CDR3 contains 12 residues. CDR3 amino acids: CASSLGGFEQYF. CDR3 sequence (DNA): TGTGCCAGCAGCTTAGGAGGGTTCGAGCAGTACTTC.

This chain joins TRBV10-3 and TRBJ2-2; D remains ambiguous. The CDR3 spans 13 residues. The V end lost 8 bases, the J end lost 4 bases, and 11 bases lay between the germline ends. CDR1 ENHRY and CDR2 SYGVKD come from the germline V gene. The CDR3 DNA is TGTGCCATCCAACGTGAGAGCACCGGGGAGCTGTTTTTT. Translating gives CAIQRESTGELFF.

V is TRBV10-3 and J is TRBJ2-7; TRBD2 is a possible D gene (6 bases). Trimming removed 3 bases from V and 3 bases from J, with 9 bases in between. Germline values: CDR1 ENHRY, CDR2 SYGVKD. The CDR3 loop spans 13 amino acids. Here the CDR3 reads CAISDGGNYEQYF. CDR3 in DNA: TGTGCCATCAGTGACGGCGGGAACTACGAGCAGTACTTC.

The chain uses TRBV19 and TRBJ1-1; TRBD1 might be the D (6 bases). Germline V gene lookup returns CDR1 LNHDA and CDR2 SQIVND (reference sequence). V lost 6 bases, J lost 1 base, and 12 bases lay in between. The CDR3 sequence is 14 residues long. CDR3 sequence reads: CASRFGTRNTEAFF. Written as DNA, the CDR3 is TGTGCCAGTAGATTCGGGACAAGGAACACTGAAGCTTTCTTT.

V usage is TRBV7-9 and J usage is TRBJ2-3, with a weak D call TRBD2 (5 bases). V was cut by 1 base and J by 0 bases, with 11 bases left in between. Germline CDR1 and CDR2: SEHNR and FQNEAQ (reference sequence). The CDR3 extends over 16 amino acids. CDR3 in amino acids: CASSLGASPSTDTQYF. CDR3 bases: TGTGCCAGCAGCTTAGGGGCTAGCCCTAGCACAGATACGCAGTATTTT.

This chain connects TRBV10-3 to TRBJ2-2; 10 nucleotides match TRBD2. The CDR3 spans 15 residues. CDR1 is ENHRY, CDR2 SYGVKD, per germline. V dropped 6 bases and J dropped 3; count of bases not matched to a gene: 4. The CDR3 loop reads CAISPLAGDTGELFF. The CDR3 coding sequence is TGTGCCATCAGCCCTCTAGCGGGGGACACCGGGGAGCTGTTTTTT.